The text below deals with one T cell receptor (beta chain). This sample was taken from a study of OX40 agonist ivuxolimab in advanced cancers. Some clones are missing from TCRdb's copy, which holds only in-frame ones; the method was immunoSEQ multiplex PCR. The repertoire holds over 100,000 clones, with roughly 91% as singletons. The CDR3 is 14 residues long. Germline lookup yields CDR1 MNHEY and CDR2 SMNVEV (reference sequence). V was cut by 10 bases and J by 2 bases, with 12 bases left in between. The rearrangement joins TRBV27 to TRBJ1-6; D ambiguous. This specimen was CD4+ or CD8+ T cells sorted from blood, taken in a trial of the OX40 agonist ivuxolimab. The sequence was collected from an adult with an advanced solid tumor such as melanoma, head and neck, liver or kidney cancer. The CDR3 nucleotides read TGTGCCACTAGCGGGAGGACCTATAATTCACCCCTCCACTTT. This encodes CATSGRTYNSPLHF.